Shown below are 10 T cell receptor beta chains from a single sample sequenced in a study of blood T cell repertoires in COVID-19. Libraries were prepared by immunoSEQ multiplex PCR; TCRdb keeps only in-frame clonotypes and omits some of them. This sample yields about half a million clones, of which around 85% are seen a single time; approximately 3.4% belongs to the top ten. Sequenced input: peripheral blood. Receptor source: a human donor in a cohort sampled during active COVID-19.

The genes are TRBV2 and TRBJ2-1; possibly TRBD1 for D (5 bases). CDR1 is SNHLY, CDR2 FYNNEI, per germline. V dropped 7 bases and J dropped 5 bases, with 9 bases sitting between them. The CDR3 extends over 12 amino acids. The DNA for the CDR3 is TGTGCCAGCACAGGGATCCACAATGAGCAGTTCTTC. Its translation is CASTGIHNEQFF.

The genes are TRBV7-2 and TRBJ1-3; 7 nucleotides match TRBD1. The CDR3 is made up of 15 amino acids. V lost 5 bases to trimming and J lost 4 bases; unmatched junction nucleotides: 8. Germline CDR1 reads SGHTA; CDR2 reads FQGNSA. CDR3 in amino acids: CASSARRGPGNTIYF. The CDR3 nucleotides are TGTGCCAGCAGCGCTCGGAGGGGGCCCGGAAACACCATATATTTT.

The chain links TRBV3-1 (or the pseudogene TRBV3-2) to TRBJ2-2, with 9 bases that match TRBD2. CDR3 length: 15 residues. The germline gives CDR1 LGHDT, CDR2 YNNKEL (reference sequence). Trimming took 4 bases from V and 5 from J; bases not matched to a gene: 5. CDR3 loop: CASSPRTSVTGELFF. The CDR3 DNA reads TGTGCCAGCAGCCCCAGGACTAGCGTAACCGGGGAGCTGTTTTTT.

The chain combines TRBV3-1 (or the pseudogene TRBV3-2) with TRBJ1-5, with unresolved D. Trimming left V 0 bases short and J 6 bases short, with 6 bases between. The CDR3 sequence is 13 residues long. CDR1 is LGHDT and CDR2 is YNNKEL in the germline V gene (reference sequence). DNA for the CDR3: TGTGCCAGCAGCCAAGACAGAAGTCAGCCCCAGCATTTT. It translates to CASSQDRSQPQHF.

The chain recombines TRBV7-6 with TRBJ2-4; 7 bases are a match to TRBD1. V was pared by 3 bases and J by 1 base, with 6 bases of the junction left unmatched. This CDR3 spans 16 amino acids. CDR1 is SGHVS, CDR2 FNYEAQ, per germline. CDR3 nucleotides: TGTGCCAGCAGCTTTCTAGAGGGGGCGGCCAAAAACATTCAGTACTTC. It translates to CASSFLEGAAKNIQYF.

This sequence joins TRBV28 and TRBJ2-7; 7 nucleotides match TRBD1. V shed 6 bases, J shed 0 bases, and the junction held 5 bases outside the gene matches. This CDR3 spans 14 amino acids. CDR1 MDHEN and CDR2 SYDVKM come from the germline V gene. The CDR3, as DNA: TGTGCCAGCAGCTGGGGACAGAGCTCCTACGAGCAGTACTTC. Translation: CASSWGQSSYEQYF.

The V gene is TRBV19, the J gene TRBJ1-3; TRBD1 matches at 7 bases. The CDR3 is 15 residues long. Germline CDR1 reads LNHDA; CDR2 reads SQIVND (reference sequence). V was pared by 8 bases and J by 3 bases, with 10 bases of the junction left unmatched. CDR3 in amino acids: CASSLTGEYGNTIYF. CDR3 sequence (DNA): TGTGCCAGTTCTCTCACAGGGGAATATGGAAACACCATATATTTT.

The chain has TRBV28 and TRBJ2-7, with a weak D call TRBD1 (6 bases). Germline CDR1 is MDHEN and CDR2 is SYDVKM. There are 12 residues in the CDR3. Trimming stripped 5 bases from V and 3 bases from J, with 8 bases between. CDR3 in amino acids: CASSVTGYEQYF. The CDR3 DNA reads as TGTGCCAGCAGTGTGACAGGCTACGAGCAGTACTTC.

CDR3 DNA: TGTGCCAGCAGCCTAGGGGCTAACGGGGAGCTGTTTTTT. Encoded protein: CASSLGANGELFF. The chain combines TRBV7-6 with TRBJ2-2; TRBD1 might be the D (5 bases). The CDR3 is 13 residues long. CDR1 and CDR2 (germline): SGHVS, FNYEAQ. Deletions cut 5 bases from V and 7 bases from J, with 11 bases between. Based on the CDR3 plus reference TRBV7-6 and TRBJ2-2, the full variable domain is GAGVSQSPRYKVTKRGQDVALRCDPISGHVSLYWYRQALGQGPEFLTYFNYEAQQDKSGLPNDRFSAERPEGSISTLTIQRTEQRDSAMYRCASSLGANGELFFGEGSRLTVL.

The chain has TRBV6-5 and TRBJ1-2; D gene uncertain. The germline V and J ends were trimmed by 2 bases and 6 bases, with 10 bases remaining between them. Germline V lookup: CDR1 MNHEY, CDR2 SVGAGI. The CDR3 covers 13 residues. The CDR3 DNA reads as TGTGCCAGCAGTTACCGACTCGGTAATGGCTACACCTTC. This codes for CASSYRLGNGYTF.